Given below is one T cell receptor (beta chain) in context. Data came from immunoSEQ multiplex PCR; TCRdb stores just in-frame clones and leaves some out. The table includes about 18,000 clones, 80% to 90% detected once. The data originate from a study of OX40 agonist ivuxolimab in advanced cancers. Germline CDR1 MNHEY, CDR2 SMNVEV (reference sequence). The ends were cut back, 4 bases at V and 4 bases at J, with 14 bases in the middle. The CDR3 covers 15 residues. This material consisted of CD4+ or CD8+ T cells sorted from blood, taken in a trial of the OX40 agonist ivuxolimab. This sequence joins TRBV27 and TRBJ1-3; D not resolved. The sequence derives from an adult with an advanced solid tumor such as melanoma, head and neck, liver or kidney cancer. Here the CDR3 reads CASSSNGKSGNTIYF. The CDR3 bases are TGTGCCAGCAGTTCCAATGGGAAATCGGGAAACACCATATATTTT.